The 23 T cell receptor beta chains reported below all come from one sample, sequenced in a study of shared clonotypes between healthy human individuals. Clones were read by immunoSEQ multiplex PCR, and TCRdb kept only the in-frame ones, dropping some. The data hold roughly 2 million clones, with 85% to 95% observed a single time. Sequences were obtained from naive CD4+ T cells sorted from blood. Subset indicated: CD45RA+ positively selected. These receptor sequences come from a young man in good health.

V gene TRBV7-2 combines with J gene TRBJ2-1, with D perhaps TRBD2 (5 bases). The CDR3 is 15 residues long. The V gene's germline CDR1 is SGHTA and CDR2 FQGNSA. The V end was cut by 2 bases, the J end by 9 bases, with 17 bases between. DNA for the CDR3: TGTGCCAGCAGCTTATTCCAGAGTCCGGCGGGTGAGCAGTTCTTC. Amino acids: CASSLFQSPAGEQFF.

This clone was counted a few times. The gene calls are TRBV10-1 and TRBJ1-1, with a tentative D call TRBD1 (6 bases). This CDR3 has 12 amino acids. From germline, CDR1 is WNHNN and CDR2 SYGVQD (reference sequence). Between the trimmed V and J ends, which lost 2 bases and 9 bases, there was a span of 10 bases. DNA of the CDR3: TGCGCCAGCAGTGAGACTACAGGGAAAGCTTTCTTT. This translates into CASSETTGKAFF.

V gene TRBV18 combines with J gene TRBJ2-1; D call uncertain. Trimming cost V 2 bases and J 9 bases, with 20 bases left between them. The germline CDR1 and CDR2 sequences are KGHSH and LQKENI. The CDR3 consists of 16 residues. The CDR3 loop is CASSPAEEGPPVEQFF. In DNA, the CDR3 is TGTGCCAGCTCACCAGCGGAAGAAGGACCGCCCGTTGAGCAGTTCTTC.

The chain joins TRBV18 to TRBJ1-5; D remains ambiguous. CDR1 is KGHSH and CDR2 is LQKENI in the germline V gene. The CDR3 spans 13 residues. V shed 6 bases and J shed 2 bases, with 8 bases lying between them. CDR3 loop: CASSLAGNQPQHF. The CDR3 coding sequence is TGTGCCAGCTCCCTGGCTGGCAATCAGCCCCAGCATTTT.

The chain has TRBV28 and TRBJ1-2, with TRBD1 as a possible D gene (6 bases). Germline CDR1 reads MDHEN; CDR2 reads SYDVKM. This CDR3 contains 15 residues. Trimming removed 5 bases at V and 6 bases at J, with 19 bases between. DNA for the CDR3: TGTGCCAGCAGTGCCAATTTGGGGGGGGCTAATGGCTACACCTTC. Translating it yields CASSANLGGANGYTF.

The CDR3 here is CASSLSGATYNEQFF. The CDR3 nucleotides are TGTGCCAGCAGCTTATCGGGGGCAACCTACAATGAGCAGTTCTTC. The genes are TRBV7-9 and TRBJ2-1; D tentatively reads TRBD1 or TRBD2 (6 bases each). The CDR3 is made up of 15 amino acids. Trimming stripped 2 bases from V and 2 bases from J, with 10 bases between. Germline assignment: CDR1 SEHNR and CDR2 FQNEAQ (reference sequence).

J is TRBJ1-2 and V is TRBV19; D is unclear. The germline gives CDR1 LNHDA, CDR2 SQIVND (reference sequence). The CDR3 covers 15 residues. V shed 8 bases and J shed 8 bases, with 24 bases lying between them. CDR3 region: CASFYRASSGSGYTF. CDR3 nucleotide sequence: TGTGCCAGTTTTTACCGGGCCTCCTCGGGGTCCGGCTACACCTTC.

The chain uses TRBV7-6 and TRBJ2-5, with D tentatively TRBD1 or TRBD2 (6 bases each). The CDR3 has 18 residues. Germline values: CDR1 SGHVS, CDR2 FNYEAQ. V was clipped by 1 base and J by 3 bases, with 21 bases between them. The CDR3 spells CASSLEDVLRGRKETQYF. The CDR3 DNA reads as TGTGCCAGCAGCTTAGAGGATGTTCTTCGGGGGCGGAAAGAGACCCAGTACTTC.

On this clone: Different DNA sequences within this sample yield the same CDR3. The chain uses TRBV19 and TRBJ2-7; unclear D gene. Germline assignment: CDR1 LNHDA and CDR2 SQIVND (reference sequence). Trimming removed 0 bases at V and 4 bases at J, with 4 bases between. This CDR3 contains 12 residues. The CDR3 region is CASSIEGYEQYF. CDR3 nucleotides: TGTGCCAGTAGTATAGAGGGTTACGAGCAGTACTTC.

This clone was seen a handful of times. V is TRBV11-2 and J is TRBJ1-5, with D possibly being TRBD1 (5 bases). V lost 5 bases and J 6 bases, leaving 11 bases between the germline ends. The CDR3 length is 13 residues. The germline V gene encodes CDR1 SGHAT and CDR2 FQNNGV. The CDR3 loop reads CASSLDRSQPQHF. Written as DNA, the CDR3 is TGTGCCAGCAGCCTCGACAGAAGTCAGCCCCAGCATTTT.

The count of this clone is one. CDR3 DNA: TGTGCTAGTGAAACTAGCGGGACCACAGATACGCAGTATTTT. Translation gives CASETSGTTDTQYF. The genes are TRBV12-5 and TRBJ2-3; 10 nucleotides match TRBD2. V shed 7 bases, J shed 2 bases, and the junction held 3 bases outside the gene matches. CDR3 length equals 14 residues. Germline CDR1 LGHNT, CDR2 FRNRAP.

The count of this clone is one. This chain joins TRBV2 and TRBJ1-3; tentative D call: TRBD1 (6 bases). The germline V and J ends were trimmed by 3 bases and 2 bases, with 11 bases remaining between them. This CDR3 region has 15 residues. Germline CDR1 and CDR2: SNHLY and FYNNEI. CDR3 nucleotides: TGTGCCAGCAGTGAGATCCAGGGGACTGGAAACACCATATATTTT. Its protein product is CASSEIQGTGNTIYF. Full variable domain (missing parts from reference TRBV2 and TRBJ1-3): EPEVTQTPSHQVTQMGQEVILRCVPISNHLYFYWYRQILGQKVEFLVSFYNNEISEKSEIFDDQFSVERPDGSNFTLKIRSTKLEDSAMYFCASSEIQGTGNTIYFGEGSWLTVV.

The chain uses TRBV30 and TRBJ1-5; D is perhaps TRBD1 (6 bases). V was shortened by 0 bases and J by 5 bases, with 11 bases between the two germline ends. Germline lookup yields CDR1 GTSNPN and CDR2 SVGIG (reference sequence). There are 14 residues in the CDR3. Here the CDR3 DNA reads TGTGCCTGGAGTGTAGGGGGGCTTGATCAGCCCCAGCATTTT. This gives the protein CAWSVGGLDQPQHF. Full variable domain (outside the CDR3, taken from reference TRBV30 and TRBJ1-5): SQTIHQWPATLVQPVGSPLSLECTVEGTSNPNLYWYRQAAGRGLQLLFYSVGIGQISSEVPQNLSASRPQDRQFILSSKKLLLSDSGFYLCAWSVGGLDQPQHFGDGTRLSIL.

The rearrangement uses TRBV11-3 and TRBJ2-3; 10 positions agree with TRBD1. Germline V gene sequence: CDR1 SGHNT, CDR2 YENEEA. The CDR3 covers 15 residues. The junction had 11 bases not matched to a gene; V was cut back by 5 bases and J by 9 bases. CDR3 in DNA: TGTGCCAGCAGCGCCCGACAGGGGGCGACTTCCACGCAGTATTTT. This gives the protein CASSARQGATSTQYF. Filled out from reference TRBV11-3 and TRBJ2-3, the complete variable domain reads EAGVVQSPRYKIIEKKQPVAFWCNPISGHNTLYWYLQNLGQGPELLIRYENEEAVDDSQLPKDRFSAERLKGVDSTLKIQPAELGDSAVYLCASSARQGATSTQYFGPGTRLTVL.

CDR3 bases: TGCGCCAGTTGGACAGGGGCGAGCACAGATACGCAGTATTTT. It yields the protein CASWTGASTDTQYF. V and J are TRBV10-2 and TRBJ2-3; 9 bases agree with TRBD1. The CDR3 length is 14 residues. Germline V CDR1 and CDR2: WSHSY, SAAADI. V dropped 9 bases and J dropped 0; count of bases not matched to a gene: 4.

The rearrangement uses TRBV4-2 and TRBJ2-3; D ambiguous. Germline V gene data show CDR1 as LGHNA and CDR2 as YNFKEQ. V lost 0 bases to trimming and J lost 5 bases, with 6 bases between them. This CDR3 contains 13 residues. The CDR3 is CASSQEVGDTQYF. The CDR3 DNA reads TGTGCCAGCAGCCAAGAGGTAGGAGATACGCAGTATTTT.

The chain is built from TRBV2 and TRBJ2-3, with TRBD2 matching 7 bases. CDR1 is SNHLY and CDR2 is FYNNEI in the germline V gene. The CDR3 sequence is 17 residues long. The V and J ends lost 2 bases and 0 bases, in that order; junction bases with no gene match: 8. The CDR3 loop is CASSERASGTSTDTQYF. Written as DNA, the CDR3 is TGTGCCAGCAGTGAAAGAGCTAGCGGTACTAGCACAGATACGCAGTATTTT.

The chain couples TRBV5-1 to TRBJ2-6, with 7 bases matching TRBD2. With V trimmed by 7 bases and J by 0 bases, 4 bases remained unmatched. The length of the CDR3 is 15 residues. Looked up from germline, CDR1 is SGHRS and CDR2 is YFSETQ. The CDR3 sequence: CASSGGGSGANVLTF. DNA of the CDR3: TGCGCCAGCTCGGGCGGGGGCTCTGGGGCCAACGTCCTGACTTTC. Full variable domain (missing parts from reference TRBV5-1 and TRBJ2-6): KAGVTQTPRYLIKTRGQQVTLSCSPISGHRSVSWYQQTPGQGLQFLFEYFSETQRNKGNFPGRFSGRQFSNSRSEMNVSTLELGDSALYLCASSGGGSGANVLTFGAGSRLTVL.

Concerning this clone itself: This sample includes further DNA sequences coding for the same CDR3. The chain uses TRBV5-1 and TRBJ2-5; D perhaps matches TRBD2 (5 bases). The CDR3 is 13 amino acids. From germline, CDR1 is SGHRS and CDR2 YFSETQ. Trimming shortened V by 2 bases and J by 3 bases, and 8 bases separated the two germline ends. The CDR3 spells CASSLRGEETQYF. CDR3 in DNA: TGCGCCAGCAGCTTACGGGGTGAAGAGACCCAGTACTTC.

V gene TRBV5-6 combines with J gene TRBJ2-7; TRBD1 might be the D (5 bases). Per germline, CDR1 SGHDT and CDR2 YYEEEE. The CDR3 has 14 amino acids. Trimming shortened V by 1 base and J by 3 bases, and 11 bases separated the two germline ends. The CDR3 nucleotides are TGTGCCAGCAGCTTGTTAGGCAGGGACTACGAGCAGTACTTC. Amino acid sequence: CASSLLGRDYEQYF.

A remark on this clone: Other nucleotide sequences from this sample produce the same CDR3. The chain recombines TRBV10-2 with TRBJ2-7, with 7 bases identical to TRBD2. Germline V gives CDR1 WSHSY, CDR2 SAAADI. This CDR3 has 12 amino acids. V dropped 4 bases and J dropped 4; count of bases not matched to a gene: 1. The CDR3 loop is CASSVGGYEQYF. DNA of the CDR3: TGCGCCAGCAGTGTGGGGGGGTACGAGCAGTACTTC.

This rearrangement joins TRBV7-2 to TRBJ2-3, with D perhaps TRBD1 (5 bases). This CDR3 contains 17 residues. The germline V gene has CDR1 SGHTA and CDR2 FQGNSA. Trimming cost V 7 bases and J 2 bases, with 22 bases left between them. For the CDR3, the DNA is TGTGCCAGCACCCTAAGCACCCGACAGACCCTCACAGATACGCAGTATTTT. Protein product: CASTLSTRQTLTDTQYF.

The chain couples TRBV19 to TRBJ1-1; the D is unclear. The CDR3 totals 15 residues. With 3 bases removed from V and 0 bases from J, the gap between germline ends came to 11 bases. Germline CDR1 and CDR2: LNHDA and SQIVND (reference sequence). The CDR3: CASSMPSAMNTEAFF. The CDR3 DNA is TGTGCCAGTAGTATGCCGTCAGCAATGAACACTGAAGCTTTCTTT.